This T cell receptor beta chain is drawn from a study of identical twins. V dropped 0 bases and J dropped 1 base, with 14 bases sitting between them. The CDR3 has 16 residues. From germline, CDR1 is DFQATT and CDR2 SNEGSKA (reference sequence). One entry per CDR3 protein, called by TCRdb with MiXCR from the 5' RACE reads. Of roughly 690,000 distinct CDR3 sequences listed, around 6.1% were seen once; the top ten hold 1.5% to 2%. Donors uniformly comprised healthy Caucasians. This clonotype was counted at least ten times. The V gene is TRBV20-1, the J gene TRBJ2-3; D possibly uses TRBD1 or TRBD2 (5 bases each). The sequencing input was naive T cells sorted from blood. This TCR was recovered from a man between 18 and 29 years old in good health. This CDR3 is CSARDPGAGRTDTQYF. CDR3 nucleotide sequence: TGCAGTGCTAGAGATCCCGGGGCAGGACGCACAGATACGCAGTATTTT.